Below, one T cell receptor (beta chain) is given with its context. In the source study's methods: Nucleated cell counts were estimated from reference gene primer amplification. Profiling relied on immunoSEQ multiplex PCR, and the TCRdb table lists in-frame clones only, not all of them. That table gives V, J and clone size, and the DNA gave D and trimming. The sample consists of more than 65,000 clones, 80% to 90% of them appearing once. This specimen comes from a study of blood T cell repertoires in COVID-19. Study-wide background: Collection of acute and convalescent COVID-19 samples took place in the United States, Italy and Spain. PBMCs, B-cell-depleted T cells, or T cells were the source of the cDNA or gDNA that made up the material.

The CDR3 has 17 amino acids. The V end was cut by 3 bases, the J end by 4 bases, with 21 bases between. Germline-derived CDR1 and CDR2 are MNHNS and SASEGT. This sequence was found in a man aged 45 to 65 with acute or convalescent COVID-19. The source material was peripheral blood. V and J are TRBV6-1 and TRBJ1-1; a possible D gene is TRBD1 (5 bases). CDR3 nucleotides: TGTGCCAGCAGTGAGCGCGTCTTCGACAGCTTGGCCACTGAAGCTTTCTTT. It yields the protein CASSERVFDSLATEAFF.